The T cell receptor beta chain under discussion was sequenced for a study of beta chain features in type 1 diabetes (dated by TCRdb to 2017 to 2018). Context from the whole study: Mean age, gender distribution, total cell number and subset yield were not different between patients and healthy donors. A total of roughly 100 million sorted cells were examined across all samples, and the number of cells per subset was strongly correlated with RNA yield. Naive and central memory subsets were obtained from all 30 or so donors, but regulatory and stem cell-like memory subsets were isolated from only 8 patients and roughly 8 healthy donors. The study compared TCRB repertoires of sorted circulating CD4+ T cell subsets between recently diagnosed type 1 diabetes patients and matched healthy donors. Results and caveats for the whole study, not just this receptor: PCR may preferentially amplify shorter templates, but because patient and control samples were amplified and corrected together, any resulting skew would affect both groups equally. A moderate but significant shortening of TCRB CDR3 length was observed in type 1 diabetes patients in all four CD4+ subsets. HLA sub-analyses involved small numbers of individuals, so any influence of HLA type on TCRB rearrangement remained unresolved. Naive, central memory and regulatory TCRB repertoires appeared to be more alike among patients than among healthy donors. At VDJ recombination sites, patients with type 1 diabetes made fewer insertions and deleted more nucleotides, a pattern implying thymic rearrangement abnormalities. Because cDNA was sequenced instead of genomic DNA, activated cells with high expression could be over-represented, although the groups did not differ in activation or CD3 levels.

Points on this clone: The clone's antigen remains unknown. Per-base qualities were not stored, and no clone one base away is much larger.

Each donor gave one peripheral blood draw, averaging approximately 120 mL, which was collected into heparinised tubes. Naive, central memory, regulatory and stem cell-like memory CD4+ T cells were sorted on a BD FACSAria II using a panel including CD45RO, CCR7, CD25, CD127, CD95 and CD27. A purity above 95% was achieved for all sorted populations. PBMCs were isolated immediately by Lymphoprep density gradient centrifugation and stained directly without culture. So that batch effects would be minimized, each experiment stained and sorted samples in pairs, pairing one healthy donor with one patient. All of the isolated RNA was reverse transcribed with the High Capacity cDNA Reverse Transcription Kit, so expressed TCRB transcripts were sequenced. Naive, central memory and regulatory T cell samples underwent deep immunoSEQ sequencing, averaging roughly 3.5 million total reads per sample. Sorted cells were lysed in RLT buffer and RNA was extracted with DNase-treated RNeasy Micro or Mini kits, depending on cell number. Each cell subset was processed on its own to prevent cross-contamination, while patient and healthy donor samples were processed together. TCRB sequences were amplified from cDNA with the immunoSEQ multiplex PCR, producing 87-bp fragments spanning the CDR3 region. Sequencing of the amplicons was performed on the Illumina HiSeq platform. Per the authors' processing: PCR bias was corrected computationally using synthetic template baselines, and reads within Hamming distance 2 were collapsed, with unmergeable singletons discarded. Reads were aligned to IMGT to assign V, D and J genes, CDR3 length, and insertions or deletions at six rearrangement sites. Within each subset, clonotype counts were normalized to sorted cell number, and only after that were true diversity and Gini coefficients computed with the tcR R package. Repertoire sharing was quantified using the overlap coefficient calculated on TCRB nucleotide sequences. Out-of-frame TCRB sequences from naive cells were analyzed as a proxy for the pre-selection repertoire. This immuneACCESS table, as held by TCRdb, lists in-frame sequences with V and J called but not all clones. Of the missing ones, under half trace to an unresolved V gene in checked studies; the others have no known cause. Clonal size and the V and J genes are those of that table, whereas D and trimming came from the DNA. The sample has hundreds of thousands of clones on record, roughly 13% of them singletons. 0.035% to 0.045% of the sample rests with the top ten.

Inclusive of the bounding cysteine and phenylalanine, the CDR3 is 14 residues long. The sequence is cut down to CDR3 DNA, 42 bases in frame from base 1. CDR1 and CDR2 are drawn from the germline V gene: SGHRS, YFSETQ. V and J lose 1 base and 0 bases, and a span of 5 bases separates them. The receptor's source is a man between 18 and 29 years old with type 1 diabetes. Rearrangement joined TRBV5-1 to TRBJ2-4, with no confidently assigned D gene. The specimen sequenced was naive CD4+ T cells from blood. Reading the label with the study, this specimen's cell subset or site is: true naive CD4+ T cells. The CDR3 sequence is CASSLTLAKNIQYF. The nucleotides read TGCGCCAGCAGCTTGACCCTAGCCAAAAACATTCAGTACTTC.